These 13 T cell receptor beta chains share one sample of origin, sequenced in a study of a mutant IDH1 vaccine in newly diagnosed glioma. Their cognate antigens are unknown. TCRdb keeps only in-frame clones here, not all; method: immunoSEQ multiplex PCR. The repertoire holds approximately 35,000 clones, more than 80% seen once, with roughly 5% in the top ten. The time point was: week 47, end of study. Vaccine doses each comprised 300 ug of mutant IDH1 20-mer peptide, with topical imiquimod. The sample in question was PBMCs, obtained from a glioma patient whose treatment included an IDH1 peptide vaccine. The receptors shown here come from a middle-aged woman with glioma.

As DNA, the CDR3 is TGTGCCAGCAGCTTGAGCTCCTACGAGCAGTACTTC. Protein sequence: CASSLSSYEQYF. The V gene is TRBV5-6, the J gene TRBJ2-7; no clear D. This CDR3 spans 12 amino acids. Germline V gene lookup returns CDR1 SGHDT and CDR2 YYEEEE. V was clipped by 1 base and J by 0 bases, with 2 bases between them. Together with reference TRBV5-6 and TRBJ2-7, the CDR3 gives the full variable domain: DAGVTQSPTHLIKTRGQQVTLRCSPKSGHDTVSWYQQALGQGPQFIFQYYEEEERQRGNFPDRFSGHQFPNYSSELNVNALLLGDSALYLCASSLSSYEQYFGPGTRLTVT.

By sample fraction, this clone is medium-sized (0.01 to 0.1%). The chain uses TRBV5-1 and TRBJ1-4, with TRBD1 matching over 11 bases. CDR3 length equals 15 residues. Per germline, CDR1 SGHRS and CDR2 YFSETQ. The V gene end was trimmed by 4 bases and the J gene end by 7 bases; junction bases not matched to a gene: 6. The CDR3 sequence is CASSLSGQGAEKLFF. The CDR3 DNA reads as TGCGCCAGCAGCCTTTCCGGACAGGGGGCTGAAAAACTGTTTTTT.

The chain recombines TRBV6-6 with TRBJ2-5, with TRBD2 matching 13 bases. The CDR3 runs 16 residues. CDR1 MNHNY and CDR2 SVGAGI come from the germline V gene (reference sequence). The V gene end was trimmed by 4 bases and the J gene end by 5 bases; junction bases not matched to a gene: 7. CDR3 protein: CASSSRTSGSPETQYF. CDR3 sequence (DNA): TGTGCCAGCAGTTCGAGGACTAGCGGGAGTCCGGAGACCCAGTACTTC.

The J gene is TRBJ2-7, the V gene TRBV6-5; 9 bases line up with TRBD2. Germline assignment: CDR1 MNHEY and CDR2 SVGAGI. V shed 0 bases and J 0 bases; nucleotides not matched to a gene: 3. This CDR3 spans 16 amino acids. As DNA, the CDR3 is TGTGCCAGCAGTTACTCGCGCGGGAGGGCCTCCTACGAGCAGTACTTC. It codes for CASSYSRGRASYEQYF.

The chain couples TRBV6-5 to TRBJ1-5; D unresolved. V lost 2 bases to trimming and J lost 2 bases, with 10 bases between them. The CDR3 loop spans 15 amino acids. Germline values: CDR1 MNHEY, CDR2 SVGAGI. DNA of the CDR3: TGTGCCAGCAGTTACGGGCGTGGGGGCAATCAGCCCCAGCATTTT. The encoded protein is CASSYGRGGNQPQHF.

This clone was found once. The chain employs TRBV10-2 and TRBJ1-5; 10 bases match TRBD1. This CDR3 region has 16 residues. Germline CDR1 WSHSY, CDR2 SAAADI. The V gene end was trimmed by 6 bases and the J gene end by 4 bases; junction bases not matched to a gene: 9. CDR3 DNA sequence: TGCGCCAGCAGGGACCCGTCGGGACAGGGGAATCAGCCCCAGCATTTT. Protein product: CASRDPSGQGNQPQHF.

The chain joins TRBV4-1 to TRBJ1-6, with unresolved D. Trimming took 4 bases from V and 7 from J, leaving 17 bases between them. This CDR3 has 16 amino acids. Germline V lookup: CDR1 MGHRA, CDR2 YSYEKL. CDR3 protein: CASSPREGTRNSPLHF. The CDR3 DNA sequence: TGCGCCAGCAGCCCACGGGAGGGAACGAGGAATTCACCCCTCCACTTT.

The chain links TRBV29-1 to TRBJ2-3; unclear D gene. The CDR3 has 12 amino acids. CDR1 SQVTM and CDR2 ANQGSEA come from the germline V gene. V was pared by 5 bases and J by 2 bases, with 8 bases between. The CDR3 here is CSVQMNTDTQYF. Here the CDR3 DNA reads TGCAGCGTTCAGATGAACACAGATACGCAGTATTTT.

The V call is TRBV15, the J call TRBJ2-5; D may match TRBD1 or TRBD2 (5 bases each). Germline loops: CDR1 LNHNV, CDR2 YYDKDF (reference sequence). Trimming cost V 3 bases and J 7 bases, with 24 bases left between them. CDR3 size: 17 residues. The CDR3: CATSRGETTGPPWTQYF. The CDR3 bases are TGTGCCACCAGCAGGGGGGAAACCACTGGACCCCCCTGGACCCAGTACTTC.

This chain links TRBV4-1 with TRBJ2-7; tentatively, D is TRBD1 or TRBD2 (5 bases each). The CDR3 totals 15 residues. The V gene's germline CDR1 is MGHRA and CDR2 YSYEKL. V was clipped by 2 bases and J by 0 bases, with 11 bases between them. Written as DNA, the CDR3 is TGCGCCAGCAGCCAATATGAGGGGAGCTCCTACGAGCAGTACTTC. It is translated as CASSQYEGSSYEQYF.

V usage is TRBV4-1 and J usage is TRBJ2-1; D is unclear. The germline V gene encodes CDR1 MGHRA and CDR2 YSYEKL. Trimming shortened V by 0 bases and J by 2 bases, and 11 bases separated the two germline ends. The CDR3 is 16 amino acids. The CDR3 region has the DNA TGCGCCAGCAGCCAAGATATAACGGACCCCTACAATGAGCAGTTCTTC. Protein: CASSQDITDPYNEQFF.

In DNA, the CDR3 is TGCGCCAGCAGTGACCGGGGGGGTACCTACAATGAGCAGTTCTTC. Translating it yields CASSDRGGTYNEQFF. This chain connects TRBV10-1 to TRBJ2-1; 8 nucleotides align to TRBD2. The length of the CDR3 is 15 residues. J lost 2 bases, V lost 3 bases, and 3 bases had no gene match. CDR1 and CDR2 from the germline V gene are WNHNN and SYGVQD (reference sequence).

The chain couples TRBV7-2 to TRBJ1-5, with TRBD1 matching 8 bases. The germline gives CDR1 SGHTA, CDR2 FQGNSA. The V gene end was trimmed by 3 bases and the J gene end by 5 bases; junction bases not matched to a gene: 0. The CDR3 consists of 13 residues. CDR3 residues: CASSLDRDQPQHF. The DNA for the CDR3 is TGTGCCAGCAGCTTGGACAGGGATCAGCCCCAGCATTTT.